The 20 T cell receptor beta chains below all came from one sample that was sequenced in a study of T-cell reconstitution after alpha-beta-depleted transplantation in children. During its preparation, the TCRbeta library received unique molecular identifiers. TCRdb reprocessed the PCR reads via MiXCR and lists one record per CDR3 protein. In the table there are hundreds of thousands of distinct CDR3 sequences, roughly 15% of which are singletons. The sample was PBMCs from the stem cell graft donor, taken from the stem cell graft. Receptor source: a human donor who donated a stem cell graft to a child with acute myeloid leukemia.

The V and J genes are TRBV7-9 and TRBJ2-7; D is unclear. CDR1 and CDR2 from the germline V gene are SEHNR and FQNEAQ (reference sequence). There are 15 residues in the CDR3. V was cut by 2 bases and J by 1 base, with 12 bases left in between. CDR3 sequence reads: CASSLLTEFSYEQYF. CDR3 nucleotide sequence: TGTGCCAGCAGCTTACTGACGGAATTTTCCTACGAGCAGTACTTC. Combining the CDR3 with reference TRBV7-9 and TRBJ2-7 gives the whole variable domain DTGVSQNPRHKITKRGQNVTFRCDPISEHNRLYWYRQTLGQGPEFLTYFQNEAQLEKSRLLSDRFSAERPKGSFSTLEIQRTEQGDSAMYLCASSLLTEFSYEQYFGPGTRLTVT.

This clonotype came up many times. The chain combines TRBV7-6 with TRBJ2-2; D remains unclear. The CDR3 has 13 amino acids. Germline V gene sequence: CDR1 SGHVS, CDR2 FNYEAQ. The germline V and J ends were trimmed by 2 bases and 6 bases, with 7 bases remaining between them. The CDR3 bases are TGTGCCAGCAGCTTAAGCCCTCCCGGGGAGCTGTTTTTT. Translation: CASSLSPPGELFF.

This clonotype was seen many times. The chain joins TRBV29-1 to TRBJ2-7; 7 bases agree with TRBD1. After removal of 4 bases from V and 2 bases from J, the junction contained 5 bases not matched to a gene. Germline CDR1 SQVTM, CDR2 ANQGSEA. The CDR3 is 13 residues long. The CDR3 protein is CSVVKGAAYEQYF. DNA for the CDR3: TGCAGCGTTGTGAAGGGGGCAGCCTACGAGCAGTACTTC.

There are a few counts of this clonotype. This rearrangement joins TRBV4-3 to TRBJ1-2, with TRBD1 as a possible D gene (6 bases). Germline V gene data show CDR1 as LGHNA and CDR2 as YSLEER. The CDR3 is 14 amino acids. The V end was cut by 0 bases, the J end by 6 bases, with 11 bases between. CDR3 protein: CASSQDGGGDGYTF. The DNA for the CDR3 is TGCGCCAGCAGCCAAGACGGGGGGGGCGATGGCTACACCTTC.

In this sample, this clonotype turned up a few times. The J gene is TRBJ1-5, the V gene TRBV10-3; D is undetermined. V lost 7 bases to trimming and J lost 4 bases, with 11 bases between them. This CDR3 has 13 amino acids. The germline V gene has CDR1 ENHRY and CDR2 SYGVKD. The CDR3 bases are TGTGCCATCACGAACACAGAAAATCAGCCCCAGCATTTT. Amino acid sequence: CAITNTENQPQHF.

This clonotype was counted ten times or more. The chain is built from TRBV20-1 and TRBJ2-5; D is perhaps TRBD1 or TRBD2 (6 bases each). The V gene's germline CDR1 is DFQATT and CDR2 SNEGSKA (reference sequence). The CDR3 covers 14 residues. V lost 2 bases and J 7 bases, leaving 17 bases between the germline ends. This CDR3 reads CSARSPTEGGTQYF. The CDR3 nucleotides are TGCAGTGCTAGATCGCCAACAGAGGGGGGGACCCAGTACTTC.

The table lists this clonotype with a count of one. A much larger clone lies one base from this, so it may be a read error. The chain links TRBV20-1 to TRBJ2-7; TRBD1 aligns across 7 bases. The CDR3 consists of 15 residues. The V gene's germline CDR1 is DFQATT and CDR2 SNEGSKA (reference sequence). The CDR3 region is CSARDPTGWSYKQYF. For the CDR3, the DNA is TGCAGTGCTAGAGATCCGACAGGGTGGTCCTACAAGCAGTACTTC.

The V gene is TRBV25-1, the J gene TRBJ1-6, with D possibly matching TRBD1 (5 bases). The V end lost 0 bases, the J end lost 5 bases, and 17 bases lay between the germline ends. The CDR3 is 18 residues long. Germline CDR1 and CDR2: MGHDK and SYGVNS. CDR3 sequence (DNA): TGTGCCAGCAGTGAATATGGATTGGGTGGAGGGGATAATTCACCCCTCCACTTT. This translates into CASSEYGLGGGDNSPLHF.

Only a few counts were recorded for this clonotype. The rearrangement joins TRBV15 to TRBJ2-2; the D is unclear. The germline V and J ends were trimmed by 0 bases and 4 bases, with 12 bases remaining between them. Germline V gene lookup returns CDR1 LNHNV and CDR2 YYDKDF (reference sequence). This CDR3 has 16 residues. The DNA of the CDR3 is TGTGCCACCAGCAGAGATCAGAGTTATGGCACCGGGGAGCTGTTTTTT. This translates into CATSRDQSYGTGELFF.

This clonotype occurred many times. The chain uses TRBV12-3 or TRBV12-4 and TRBJ1-5; maybe TRBD1 (6 bases). V gave up 5 bases and J gave up 3 bases, with 8 bases separating them. This CDR3 spans 13 amino acids. The CDR3 is CASSGQFNQPQHF. The CDR3 nucleotides read TGTGCCAGCAGTGGACAGTTCAATCAGCCCCAGCATTTT.

This clonotype was observed a few times. The rearrangement uses TRBV7-6 and TRBJ1-1; 10 bases fit TRBD1. CDR1 SGHVS and CDR2 FNYEAQ come from the germline V gene. The length of the CDR3 is 14 residues. The V segment lost 5 bases and the J segment 6 bases; nucleotides outside the gene matches: 6. CDR3 amino acids: CASSRGQGKAEAFF. The CDR3 bases are TGTGCCAGCAGCAGGGGACAGGGGAAGGCTGAAGCTTTCTTT.

At least ten counts were recorded for this clonotype. The rearrangement joins TRBV20-1 to TRBJ1-5; D is possibly TRBD1 (6 bases). Looked up from germline, CDR1 is DFQATT and CDR2 is SNEGSKA (reference sequence). This CDR3 is 16 amino acids long. V was trimmed by 3 bases and J by 6 bases, leaving 21 bases between them. CDR3 nucleotide sequence: TGCAGTGCTAGCCGGTCTACTGACAGGTTTGGTCAGCCCCAGCATTTT. The encoded protein is CSASRSTDRFGQPQHF.

This chain joins TRBV11-2 and TRBJ2-7; TRBD1 or TRBD2 may be the D gene (6 bases each). The CDR3 totals 14 residues. Trimming left V 5 bases short and J 2 bases short, with 13 bases between. Germline loops: CDR1 SGHAT, CDR2 FQNNGV. The CDR3 loop reads CASSILGGPYEQYV. The CDR3 nucleotides read TGTGCCAGCAGCATTCTCGGGGGCCCCTACGAGCAGTACGTC.

This clonotype was picked up a small number of times. The V and J genes are TRBV7-2 and TRBJ1-3; 10 bases line up with TRBD1. Germline CDR1 SGHTA, CDR2 FQGNSA. Losses at the gene ends were 1 base for V and 7 bases for J; bases not matched to a gene: 7. CDR3 length equals 16 residues. CDR3 bases: TGTGCCAGCAGCTTAGTGGTGGGACAGGGGAGCAACACCATATATTTT. Its protein product is CASSLVVGQGSNTIYF.

This clonotype was detected many times. The chain combines TRBV20-1 with TRBJ2-4, with TRBD2 matching over 9 bases. Germline-derived CDR1 and CDR2 are DFQATT and SNEGSKA (reference sequence). The CDR3 has 15 residues. Trimming removed 3 bases from V and 2 bases from J; junction bases left unmatched: 5. The CDR3 region is CSASRAGGSKNIQYF. The CDR3 DNA follows: TGCAGTGCTAGCCGAGCGGGGGGTTCCAAAAACATTCAGTACTTC.

The chain carries TRBV11-1 and TRBJ1-6; D call uncertain. This CDR3 region has 16 residues. Trimming removed 6 bases at V and 7 bases at J, with 19 bases between. In germline, CDR1 is SGHAT, CDR2 FQDESV (reference sequence). CDR3 loop: CASSLNRVSNNSPLHF. In nucleotides, the CDR3 is TGTGCCAGCAGTTTAAACCGGGTCTCGAACAATTCACCCCTCCACTTT. The full variable domain, completed using reference TRBV11-1 and TRBJ1-6, is EAEVAQSPRYKITEKSQAVAFWCDPISGHATLYWYRQILGQGPELLVQFQDESVVDDSQLPKDRFSAERLKGVDSTLKIQPAELGDSAMYLCASSLNRVSNNSPLHFGNGTRLTVT.

This clonotype was found a few times. The chain uses TRBV7-2 and TRBJ1-1; possibly TRBD1 for D (6 bases). CDR3 length: 17 amino acids. V lost 2 bases and J lost 6, with 22 bases in between. CDR1 and CDR2 from the germline V gene are SGHTA and FQGNSA. The CDR3 DNA sequence: TGTGCCAGCAGCTTAAGCCCCCGAACAGGGAGGAAGGCTGAAGCTTTCTTT. It is translated as CASSLSPRTGRKAEAFF.

The chain links TRBV29-1 to TRBJ1-1; the match to TRBD1 covers 9 bases. This CDR3 comprises 15 residues. Per germline, CDR1 SQVTM and CDR2 ANQGSEA. The junction had 12 bases not matched to a gene; V was cut back by 0 bases and J by 10 bases. Here the CDR3 reads CSVEEGVAGQGRAFF. The CDR3 DNA is TGCAGCGTTGAAGAAGGGGTGGCGGGACAGGGTAGAGCTTTCTTT. The full variable domain, in which reference TRBV29-1 and TRBJ1-1 provide the parts outside the CDR3, is SAVISQKPSRDICQRGTSLTIQCQVDSQVTMMFWYRQQPGQSLTLIATANQGSEATYESGFVIDKFPISRPNLTFSTLTVSNMSPEDSSIYLCSVEEGVAGQGRAFFGQGTRLTVV.

This clonotype has only a few counts. This chain connects TRBV7-2 to TRBJ1-2; no reliable D call. CDR3 size: 13 residues. Trimming took off 4 bases at V and 0 bases at J, with 6 bases between the two ends. Germline V gives CDR1 SGHTA, CDR2 FQGNSA. CDR3 protein: CASSSLANYGYTF. The CDR3 DNA is TGTGCCAGCAGCTCCCTAGCTAACTATGGCTACACCTTC.

The table lists this clonotype with a few counts. The chain joins TRBV5-1 to TRBJ2-3; 10 bases are a match to TRBD1. CDR3 length equals 15 residues. In germline, CDR1 is SGHRS, CDR2 YFSETQ. V dropped 5 bases and J dropped 3; count of bases not matched to a gene: 6. The CDR3 DNA follows: TGCGCCAGCAGGACAGGGGGCCAGGTGACAGATACGCAGTATTTT. Protein sequence: CASRTGGQVTDTQYF.